This is a list of T cell receptor beta chains from one sample in a study of T cell repertoires in cytomegalovirus infection. TCRdb re-called the reads through MiXCR, storing one row per CDR3 protein. Here the sample spans 500,000 or so distinct CDR3 sequences, 15% to 20% being singletons. The material sequenced was CD8+ T cells from PBMCs. The receptors were gathered from a human donor in good health (CMV status not recorded). Some clones in this sample may be carry-over from other donors' samples. The CDR3 runs from the conserved cysteine through the conserved F or W. D genes are given only for firm matches. Rows give clone size only sometimes, using once, few, many, or a class for an expanded clone.

v_call	j_call	d_call	clone_size	cdr3_nt	cdr3_aa
TRBV12-3/TRBV12-4	TRBJ2-7	TRBD2	many	TGTGCCAGCAGTCCTACACTAGCGGGGCGGACTTACGAGCAGTACTTC	CASSPTLAGRTYEQYF
TRBV5-6	TRBJ1-3	NA	NA	TGTGCCAGCAGCTCGGACGGCAACTCTGGAAACACCATATATTTT	CASSSDGNSGNTIYF
TRBV12-3/TRBV12-4	TRBJ1-2	NA	few	TGTGCCAGCAGTTTAACCATGGGGGGGAGCGGCTACACCTTC	CASSLTMGGSGYTF
TRBV7-9	TRBJ1-2	NA	NA	TGTGCCAGCGCTCACGCGGGAACCCTGGGAGGCTACACCTTC	CASAHAGTLGGYTF
TRBV12-3/TRBV12-4	TRBJ1-5	NA	many	TGTGCCAGCAGTGGGGAGGGGCGGCAGCCCCAGCATTTT	CASSGEGRQPQHF
TRBV6-1	TRBJ2-5	NA	few	TGTGCCAGCAGTACTGAAGACGTTGAGTCTGAGACCCAGTACTTC	CASSTEDVESETQYF
TRBV7-2	TRBJ2-7	NA	many	TGTGCCAGCAGCTTATGGGAAAGGAACGAGCAGTACTTC	CASSLWERNEQYF
TRBV6-6	TRBJ2-7	TRBD1	few	TGTGCCAGCAGTTATTGGGACAGGGGGCGCTCCCACGAGCAGTACTTC	CASSYWDRGRSHEQYF
TRBV10-2	TRBJ2-1	NA	NA	TGCGCCAGCAGTGAGAAGCGAAATGAGCAGTTCTTC	CASSEKRNEQFF
TRBV7-8	TRBJ1-5	TRBD1	many	TGTGCCAGCAGCTTAGAATGGTCCAGGGGGCTAGAATATAGCAATCAGCCCCAGCATTTT	CASSLEWSRGLEYSNQPQHF
TRBV7-9	TRBJ2-7	NA	many	TGTGCCAGCAGCGTCTCAGGGTACGAGCAGTACTTC	CASSVSGYEQYF
TRBV7-2	TRBJ2-1	NA	NA	TGTGCCAGCAGCTTATTAGTGTACGCATACAATGAGCAGTTCTTC	CASSLLVYAYNEQFF
TRBV27	TRBJ1-1	NA	few	TGTGCCAGCAGTTTATCCGGGGGCGGCATAATAGGTGAAGCTTTCTTT	CASSLSGGGIIGEAFF
TRBV5-1	TRBJ2-1	NA	few	TGCGCCAGCAGCTTTATCTTCCCCAATGAGCAGTTCTTC	CASSFIFPNEQFF
TRBV7-6	TRBJ1-1	TRBD1	many	TGTGCCAGCAGCTTAGGGAGTTCGACAGGGACTGAAGCTTTCTTT	CASSLGSSTGTEAFF
TRBV27	TRBJ2-1	TRBD1	NA	TGTGCCAGCAGGGGGGACAGCTTCAATGAGCAGTTCTTC	CASRGDSFNEQFF